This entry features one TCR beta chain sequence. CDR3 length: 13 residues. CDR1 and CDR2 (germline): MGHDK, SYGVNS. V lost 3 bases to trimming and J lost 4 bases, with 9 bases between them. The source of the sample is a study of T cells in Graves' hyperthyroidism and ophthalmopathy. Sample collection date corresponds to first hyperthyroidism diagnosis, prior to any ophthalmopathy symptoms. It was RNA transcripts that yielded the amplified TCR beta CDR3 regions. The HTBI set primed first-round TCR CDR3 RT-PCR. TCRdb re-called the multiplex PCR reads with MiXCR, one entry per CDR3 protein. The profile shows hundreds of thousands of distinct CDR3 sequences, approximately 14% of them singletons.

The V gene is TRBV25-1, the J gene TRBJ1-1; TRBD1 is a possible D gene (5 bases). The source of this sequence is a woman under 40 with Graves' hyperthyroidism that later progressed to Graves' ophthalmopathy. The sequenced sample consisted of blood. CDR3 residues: CASSDLGGTEAFF. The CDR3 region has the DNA TGTGCCAGCAGTGACCTGGGGGGCACTGAAGCTTTCTTT.